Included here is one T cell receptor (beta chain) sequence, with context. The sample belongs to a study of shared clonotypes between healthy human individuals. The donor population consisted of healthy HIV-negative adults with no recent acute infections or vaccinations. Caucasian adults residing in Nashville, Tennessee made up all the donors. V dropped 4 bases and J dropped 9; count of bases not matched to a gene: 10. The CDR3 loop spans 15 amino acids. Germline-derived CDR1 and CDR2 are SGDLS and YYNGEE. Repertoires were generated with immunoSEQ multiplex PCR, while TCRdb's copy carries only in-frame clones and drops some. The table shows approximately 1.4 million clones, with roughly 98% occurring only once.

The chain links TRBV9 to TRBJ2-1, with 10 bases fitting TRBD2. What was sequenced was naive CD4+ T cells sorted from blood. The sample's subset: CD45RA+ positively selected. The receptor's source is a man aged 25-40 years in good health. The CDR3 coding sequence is TGTGCCAGCAGCTTACGGACTAGCGGAGCGGCTGAGCAGTTCTTC. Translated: CASSLRTSGAAEQFF. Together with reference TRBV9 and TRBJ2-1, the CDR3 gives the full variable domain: DSGVTQTPKHLITATGQRVTLRCSPRSGDLSVYWYQQSLDQGLQFLIQYYNGEERAKGNILERFSAQQFPDLHSELNLSSLELGDSALYFCASSLRTSGAAEQFFGPGTRLTVL.